Listed below are T cell receptor beta chains from one sample, sequenced in a study of CD8 T cells in ankylosing spondylitis. TCRdb recomputed calls from the 5' RACE reads with MiXCR, one row per CDR3 protein. This sample yields around 480,000 distinct CDR3 sequences, of which roughly 17% are seen a single time; approximately 1% belongs to the top ten. Specimen: blood, either unsorted or a sorted T cell fraction (not recorded which). These receptors all stem from a male donor with ankylosing spondylitis. Each CDR3 is given with its conserved first and last residue. Each record gives: J gene, D gene, clone size, V gene, CDR3 protein, CDR3 DNA. The D gene is left open where the match is weak. Clone sizes are given selectively: once, few, many, or a class where the clone is expanded.

TRBJ2-3 TRBD2 few TRBV15 CATSRESGRAADTQYF TGTGCCACCAGCAGAGAGAGCGGGAGGGCTGCAGATACGCAGTATTTT
TRBJ2-1 TRBD2 few TRBV18 CASSRNGRVDNEQFF TGTGCCAGCTCACGGAACGGGAGGGTGGACAATGAGCAGTTCTTC
TRBJ2-5 TRBD2 many TRBV5-5 CASSLLAGEETQYF TGTGCCAGCAGCTTGCTAGCGGGGGAAGAGACCCAGTACTTC
TRBJ2-1 TRBD2 many TRBV20-1 CSARDASGDDNEQFF TGCAGTGCTAGAGATGCTAGCGGGGACGACAATGAGCAGTTCTTC
TRBJ1-4 NA NA TRBV12-3/TRBV12-4 CASSFRTLDEKLFF TGTGCCAGCAGTTTTCGGACATTAGATGAAAAACTGTTTTTT
TRBJ1-5 NA many TRBV20-1 CSATDSNQPQHF TGCAGTGCCACGGACAGCAATCAGCCCCAGCATTTT
TRBJ1-4 TRBD1 few TRBV5-1 CASSKTGGTNEKLFF TGCGCCAGCAGCAAGACAGGGGGAACTAATGAAAAACTGTTTTTT
TRBJ2-1 TRBD2 NA TRBV20-1 CSARPRGRGASYNEQFF TGCAGTGCTAGGCCCCGGGGGCGGGGGGCTTCCTACAATGAGCAGTTCTTC
TRBJ2-7 NA few TRBV20-1 CSARDRVLTYEQYF TGCAGTGCTAGAGATCGAGTGTTGACCTACGAGCAGTACTTC
TRBJ2-1 NA NA TRBV19 CASTTTGSSYNEQFF TGTGCCAGTACCACGACGGGGAGCTCCTACAATGAGCAGTTCTTC
TRBJ2-3 TRBD2 NA TRBV5-1 CASSSLAGPDTQYF TGCGCCAGCAGCTCACTAGCGGGGCCAGATACGCAGTATTTT
TRBJ2-1 NA NA TRBV20-1 CSARESAYNEQFF TGCAGTGCTAGGGAATCAGCATACAATGAGCAGTTCTTC
TRBJ2-5 NA few TRBV6-2/TRBV6-3 CASSYSTGTKETQYF TGTGCCAGCAGTTACTCTACCGGGACGAAAGAGACCCAGTACTTC
TRBJ2-1 TRBD2 NA TRBV6-1 CASRRTSGGQHNEQFF TGTGCCAGCAGACGTACTAGCGGGGGTCAGCACAATGAGCAGTTCTTC
TRBJ2-3 NA many TRBV5-1 CASSFDRSSTDTQYF TGCGCCAGCAGCTTCGACAGAAGCAGCACAGATACGCAGTATTTT
TRBJ1-6 TRBD1 few TRBV20-1 CSARDPLGTGGDSPLHF TGCAGTGCTAGAGACCCCCTTGGGACAGGGGGCGATTCACCCCTCCACTTT
TRBJ1-1 NA NA TRBV29-1 CSVRTLDTEAFF TGCAGCGTTCGGACGCTGGACACTGAAGCTTTCTTT
TRBJ2-1 TRBD1 NA TRBV29-1 CSVRSGTGGSYNEQFF TGCAGCGTTAGAAGTGGGACAGGGGGCTCCTACAATGAGCAGTTCTTC
TRBJ2-1 TRBD1 NA TRBV24-1 CATSGIGTGNNEQFF TGTGCCACCAGTGGTATCGGGACAGGTAACAATGAGCAGTTCTTC
TRBJ2-7 NA NA TRBV28 CASINPTNYEQYF TGTGCCAGCATAAATCCGACCAACTACGAGCAGTACTTC
TRBJ1-2 TRBD1 few TRBV5-1 CASRTSTGAQSYGGYTF TGCGCCAGCAGGACTTCGACAGGGGCGCAGAGTTATGGAGGCTACACCTTC
TRBJ2-2 NA few TRBV12-3/TRBV12-4 CASREQGQTGELFF TGTGCCAGCAGGGAGCAGGGACAAACCGGGGAGCTGTTTTTT
TRBJ2-1 TRBD1 few TRBV29-1 CSVDRELGEQFF TGCAGCGTGGACAGGGAGTTGGGCGAGCAGTTCTTC
TRBJ2-2 TRBD1 few TRBV7-3 CASSLAETGAYEGTGELFF TGTGCCAGCAGCTTAGCCGAGACAGGGGCGTACGAGGGCACCGGGGAGCTGTTTTTT